This T cell receptor (beta chain) is from a study of Ad26.COV2.S vaccination and SARS-CoV-2 variants. In the study overall: Participant was drawn from the COV1001 Ad26.COV2.S trial arm.

In the case of this clone: Its antigen is unknown.

TCRdb keeps only in-frame clones here, not all; method: immunoSEQ multiplex PCR. The sample shows 300,000 to 400,000 clones, around 87% of them seen only once. Treatment indicated: about 20 received Ad26.COV2.S at low or high dose, single or two shots; 5 received placebo; per-sample allocation not given. Day 63 after the first injection of vaccine or placebo was the sampling time. Per the germline V gene, CDR1 is MNHNY and CDR2 is SVGAGI (reference sequence). The length of the CDR3 is 14 residues. V was trimmed by 8 bases and J by 6 bases, leaving 17 bases between them. Study results and limitations: Breadth, reportedly substantial, characterized the spike-specific CD8+ and CD4+ T cell responses after vaccination. The analyses of TCR breadth and depth may have understated the size of total T cell responses. Vaccine and placebo recipients had comparable breadth of non-spike TCRs.

The sample consisted of peripheral blood, taken in a trial of Ad26.COV2.S vaccine versus placebo. V usage is TRBV6-6 and J usage is TRBJ2-1; no firm D call. The clonotype was recovered from a person aged 18-65 years who received the Ad26.COV2.S COVID-19 vaccine or a placebo. For the CDR3, the DNA is TGTGCCAGCGGACGGACCGTAGCCCCCAATGAGCAGTTCTTC. Translated, it gives CASGRTVAPNEQFF.